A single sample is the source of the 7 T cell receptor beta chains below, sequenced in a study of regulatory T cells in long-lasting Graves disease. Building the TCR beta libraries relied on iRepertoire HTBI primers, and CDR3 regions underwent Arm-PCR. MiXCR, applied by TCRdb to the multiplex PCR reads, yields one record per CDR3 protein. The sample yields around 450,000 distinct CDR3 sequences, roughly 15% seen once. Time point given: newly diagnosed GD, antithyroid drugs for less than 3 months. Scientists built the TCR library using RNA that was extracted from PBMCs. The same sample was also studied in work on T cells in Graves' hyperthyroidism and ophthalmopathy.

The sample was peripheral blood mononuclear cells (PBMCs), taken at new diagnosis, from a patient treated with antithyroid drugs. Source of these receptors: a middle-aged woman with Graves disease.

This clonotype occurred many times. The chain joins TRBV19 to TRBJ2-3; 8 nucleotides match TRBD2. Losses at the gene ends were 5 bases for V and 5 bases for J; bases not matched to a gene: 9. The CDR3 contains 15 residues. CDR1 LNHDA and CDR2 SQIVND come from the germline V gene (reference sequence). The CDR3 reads CASSPSSGWGDTQYF. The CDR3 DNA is TGTGCCAGTAGTCCTTCTAGCGGGTGGGGAGATACGCAGTATTTT.

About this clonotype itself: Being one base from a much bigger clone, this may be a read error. CDR3: CASSFLAGYSEQFF. DNA for the CDR3: TGTGCCAGCAGCTTCCTAGCGGGATACAGTGAGCAGTTCTTC. V gene TRBV27 combines with J gene TRBJ2-1; 9 nucleotides match TRBD2. The CDR3 loop spans 14 amino acids. Germline V gene lookup returns CDR1 MNHEY and CDR2 SMNVEV (reference sequence).

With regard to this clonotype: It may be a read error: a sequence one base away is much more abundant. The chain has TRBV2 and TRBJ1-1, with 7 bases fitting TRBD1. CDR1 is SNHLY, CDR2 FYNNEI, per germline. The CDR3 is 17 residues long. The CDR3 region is CASRTGTATPMNTEASF. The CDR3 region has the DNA TGTGCCAGCAGGACCGGGACAGCTACTCCTATGAACACTGAAGCTTCCTTT.

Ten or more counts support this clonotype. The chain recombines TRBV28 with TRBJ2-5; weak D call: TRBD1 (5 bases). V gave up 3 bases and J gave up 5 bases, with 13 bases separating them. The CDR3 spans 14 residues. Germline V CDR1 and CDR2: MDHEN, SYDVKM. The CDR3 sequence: CASSLFLGVETQYF. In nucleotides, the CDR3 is TGTGCCAGCAGTTTGTTTCTAGGGGTCGAGACCCAGTACTTC.

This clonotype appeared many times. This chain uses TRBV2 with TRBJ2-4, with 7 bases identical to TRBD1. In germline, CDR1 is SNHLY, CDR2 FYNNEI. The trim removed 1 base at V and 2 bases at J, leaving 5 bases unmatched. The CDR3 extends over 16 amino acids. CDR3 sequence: CASSEDRGNTKNIQYF. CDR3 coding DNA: TGTGCCAGCAGTGAAGACAGGGGTAATACCAAAAACATTCAGTACTTC.

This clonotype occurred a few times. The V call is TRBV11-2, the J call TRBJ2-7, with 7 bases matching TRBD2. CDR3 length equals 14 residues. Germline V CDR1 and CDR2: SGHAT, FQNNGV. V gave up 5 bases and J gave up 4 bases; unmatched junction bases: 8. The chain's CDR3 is CASSGGGSAYEQYF. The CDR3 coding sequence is TGTGCCAGCAGCGGGGGGGGGTCCGCTTACGAGCAGTACTTC.

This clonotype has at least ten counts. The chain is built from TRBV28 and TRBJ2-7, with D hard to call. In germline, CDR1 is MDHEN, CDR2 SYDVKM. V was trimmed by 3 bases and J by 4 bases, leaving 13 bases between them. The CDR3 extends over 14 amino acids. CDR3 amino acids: CASSFPVSRYEQYF. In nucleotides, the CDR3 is TGTGCCAGCAGTTTCCCAGTTTCCCGTTACGAGCAGTACTTC.